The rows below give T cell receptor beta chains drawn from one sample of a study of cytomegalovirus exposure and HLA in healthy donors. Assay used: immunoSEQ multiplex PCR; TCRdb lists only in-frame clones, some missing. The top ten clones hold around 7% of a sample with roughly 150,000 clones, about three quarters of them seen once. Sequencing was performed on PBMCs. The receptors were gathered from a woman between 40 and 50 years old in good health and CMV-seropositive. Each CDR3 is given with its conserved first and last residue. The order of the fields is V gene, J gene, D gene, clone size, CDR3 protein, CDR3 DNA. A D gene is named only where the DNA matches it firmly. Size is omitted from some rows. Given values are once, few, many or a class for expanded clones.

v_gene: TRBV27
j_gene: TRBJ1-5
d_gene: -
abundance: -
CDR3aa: CASSPGNQPQHF
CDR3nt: TGTGCCAGCAGCCCGGGCAATCAGCCCCAGCATTTT

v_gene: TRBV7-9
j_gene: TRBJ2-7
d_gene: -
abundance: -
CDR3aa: CASSSEGGVFDHEQYF
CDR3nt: TGTGCCAGCAGCTCCGAAGGGGGTGTTTTTGACCACGAGCAGTACTTC

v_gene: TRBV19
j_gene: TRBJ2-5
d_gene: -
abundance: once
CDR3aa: CASSIDGDRQETQYF
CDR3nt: TGTGCCAGTAGTATAGACGGGGATCGCCAAGAGACCCAGTACTTC

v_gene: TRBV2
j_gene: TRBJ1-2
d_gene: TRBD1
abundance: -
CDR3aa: CASSERGQGHGYTF
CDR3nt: TGTGCCAGCAGTGAACGTGGACAGGGACATGGCTACACCTTC

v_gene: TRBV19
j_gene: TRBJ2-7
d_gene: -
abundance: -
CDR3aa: CASSPGEGVGEQYF
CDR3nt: TGTGCCAGTAGTCCGGGGGAGGGGGTCGGCGAGCAGTACTTC

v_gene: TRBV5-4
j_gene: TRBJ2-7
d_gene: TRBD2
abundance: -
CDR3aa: CASSLRLAESYEQYF
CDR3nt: TGTGCCAGCAGCTTGAGACTAGCGGAAAGCTACGAGCAGTACTTC

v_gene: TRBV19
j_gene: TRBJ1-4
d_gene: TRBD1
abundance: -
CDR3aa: CASGDRGEKLFF
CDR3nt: TGTGCCAGTGGGGACAGGGGAGAAAAACTGTTTTTT

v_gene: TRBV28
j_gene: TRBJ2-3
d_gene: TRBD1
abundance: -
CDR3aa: CASSPRQGWRYF
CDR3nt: TGTGCCAGCAGTCCACGACAGGGTTGGCGGTATTTT

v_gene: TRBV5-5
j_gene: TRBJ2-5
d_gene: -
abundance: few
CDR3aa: CASSLVGPRETQYF
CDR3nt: TGTGCCAGCAGCTTGGTGGGGCCTCGGGAGACCCAGTACTTC

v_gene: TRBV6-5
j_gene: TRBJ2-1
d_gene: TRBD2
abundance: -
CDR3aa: CASSYLSGGSYNEQFF
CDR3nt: TGTGCCAGCAGTTACCTTAGCGGGGGATCCTACAATGAGCAGTTCTTC

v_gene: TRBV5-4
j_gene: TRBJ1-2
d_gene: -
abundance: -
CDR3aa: CASSLVGRISYGYTF
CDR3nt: TGTGCCAGCAGCTTGGTGGGCAGGATAAGCTATGGCTACACCTTC

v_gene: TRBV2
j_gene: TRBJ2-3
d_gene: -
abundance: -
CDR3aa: CASSEFTMWAGTSTDTQYF
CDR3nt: TGTGCCAGCAGTGAATTTACTATGTGGGCGGGCACTAGCACAGATACGCAGTATTTT

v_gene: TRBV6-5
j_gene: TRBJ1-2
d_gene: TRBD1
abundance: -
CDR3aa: CASSYSDRGTYGYTF
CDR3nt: TGTGCCAGCAGTTATTCGGACAGGGGGACCTATGGCTACACCTTC

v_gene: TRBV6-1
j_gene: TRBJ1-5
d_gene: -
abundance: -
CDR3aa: CASSTEQVYNQPQHF
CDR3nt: TGTGCCAGCAGTACAGAACAGGTGTACAATCAGCCCCAGCATTTT

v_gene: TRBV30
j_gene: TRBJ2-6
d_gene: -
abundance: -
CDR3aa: CAWSVLGGTSGANGLTF
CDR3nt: TGTGCCTGGAGTGTATTGGGGGGAACCTCTGGGGCCAACGGCCTGACTTTC

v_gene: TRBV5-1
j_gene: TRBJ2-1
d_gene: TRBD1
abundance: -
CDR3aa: CASSPRWQGEKGEQFF
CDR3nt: TGCGCCAGCAGTCCCCGTTGGCAGGGGGAAAAGGGTGAGCAGTTCTTC

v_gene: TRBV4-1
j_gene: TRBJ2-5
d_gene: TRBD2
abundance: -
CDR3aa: CASSQGGGWRETQYF
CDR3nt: TGCGCCAGCAGCCAAGGCGGGGGGTGGAGAGAGACCCAGTACTTC

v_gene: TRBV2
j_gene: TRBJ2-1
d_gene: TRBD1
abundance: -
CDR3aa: CASIRDRGRNEQFF
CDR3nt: TGTGCCAGCATTAGGGACAGGGGTAGAAATGAGCAGTTCTTC

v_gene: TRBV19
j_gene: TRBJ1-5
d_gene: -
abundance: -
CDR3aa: CASSRYKTAWGDSNQPQHF
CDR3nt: TGTGCCAGTAGCCGGTATAAGACAGCGTGGGGGGATAGCAATCAGCCCCAGCATTTT

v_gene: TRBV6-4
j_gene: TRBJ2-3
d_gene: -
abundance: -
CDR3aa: CASSDYGGPTDTQYF
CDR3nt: TGTGCCAGCAGTGACTACGGGGGACCCACAGATACGCAGTATTTT

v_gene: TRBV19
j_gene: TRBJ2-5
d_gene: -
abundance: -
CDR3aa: CASSIRTAGYAETQYF
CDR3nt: TGTGCCAGTAGTATACGGACAGCCGGGTATGCGGAGACCCAGTACTTC

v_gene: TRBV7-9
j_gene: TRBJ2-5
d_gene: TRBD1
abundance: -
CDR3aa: CASSRLRGDREQETQYF
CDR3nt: TGTGCCAGCAGCCGTTTAAGGGGAGACAGGGAGCAAGAGACCCAGTACTTC

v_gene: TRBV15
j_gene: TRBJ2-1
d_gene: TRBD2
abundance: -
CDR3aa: CATSRDRREAYNEQFF
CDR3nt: TGTGCCACCAGCAGAGATCGACGGGAGGCTTACAATGAGCAGTTCTTC

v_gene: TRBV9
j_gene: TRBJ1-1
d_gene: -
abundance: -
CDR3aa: CASSAGGITEAFF
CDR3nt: TGTGCCAGCAGCGCGGGGGGGATCACTGAAGCTTTCTTT

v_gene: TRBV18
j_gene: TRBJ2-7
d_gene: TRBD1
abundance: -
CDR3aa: CASTWDSGGYEQYF
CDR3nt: TGTGCCAGCACCTGGGACAGTGGCGGCTACGAGCAGTACTTC

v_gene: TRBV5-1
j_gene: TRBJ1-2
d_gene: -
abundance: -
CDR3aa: CASSLAGEGGYTF
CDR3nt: TGCGCCAGCAGCTTGGCAGGCGAGGGCGGCTACACCTTC

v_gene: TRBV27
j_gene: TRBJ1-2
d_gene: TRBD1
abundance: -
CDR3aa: CASSLYGSQGGGYTF
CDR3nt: TGTGCCAGCAGTTTATACGGGTCACAGGGGGGCGGCTACACCTTC

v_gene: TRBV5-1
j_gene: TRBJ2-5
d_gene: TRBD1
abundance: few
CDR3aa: CASSRGTGGQEETQYF
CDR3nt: TGCGCCAGCAGCCGGGGGACAGGGGGGCAGGAAGAGACCCAGTACTTC

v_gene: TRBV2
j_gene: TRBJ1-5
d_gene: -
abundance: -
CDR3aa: CASSVEGMGQPQHF
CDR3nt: TGTGCCAGCAGTGTTGAGGGAATGGGTCAGCCCCAGCATTTT

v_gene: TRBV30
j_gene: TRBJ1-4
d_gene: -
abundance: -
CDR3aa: CAWSVVVQGRGKLFF
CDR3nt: TGTGCCTGGAGTGTAGTGGTTCAGGGGCGCGGAAAACTGTTTTTT

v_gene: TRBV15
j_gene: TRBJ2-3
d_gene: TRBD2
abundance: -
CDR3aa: CATSGGGSTDTQYF
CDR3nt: TGTGCCACCAGCGGGGGGGGAAGCACAGATACGCAGTATTTT

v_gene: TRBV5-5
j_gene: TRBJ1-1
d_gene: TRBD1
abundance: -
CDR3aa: CASRTGGASEAFF
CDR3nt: TGTGCCAGTAGGACAGGGGGGGCCTCTGAAGCTTTCTTT

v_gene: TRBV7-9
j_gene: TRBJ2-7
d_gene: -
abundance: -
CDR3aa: CASSFQGGNEQYF
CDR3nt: TGTGCCAGCAGCTTCCAGGGAGGCAACGAGCAGTACTTC

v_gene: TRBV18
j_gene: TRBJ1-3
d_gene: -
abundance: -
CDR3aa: CASSRPLIETATGNTIYF
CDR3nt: TGTGCCAGCTCACGACCCTTAATCGAGACAGCTACTGGAAACACCATATATTTT

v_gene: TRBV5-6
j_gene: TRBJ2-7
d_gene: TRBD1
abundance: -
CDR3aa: CASSFSTGGVRYEQYF
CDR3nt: TGTGCCAGCAGCTTTTCGACAGGGGGCGTTAGGTACGAGCAGTACTTC

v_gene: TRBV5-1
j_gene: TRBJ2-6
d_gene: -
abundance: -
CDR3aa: CASSFGSGANVLTF
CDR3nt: TGCGCCAGCAGCTTCGGGTCCGGGGCCAACGTCCTGACTTTC

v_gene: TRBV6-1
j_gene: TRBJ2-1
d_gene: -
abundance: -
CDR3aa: CASSETTYNEQFF
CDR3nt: TGTGCCAGCAGTGAGACAACCTACAATGAGCAGTTCTTC

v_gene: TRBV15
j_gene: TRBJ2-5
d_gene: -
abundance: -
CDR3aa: CATSRDEGGKETQYF
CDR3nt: TGTGCCACCAGCAGAGATGAGGGGGGGAAGGAGACCCAGTACTTC

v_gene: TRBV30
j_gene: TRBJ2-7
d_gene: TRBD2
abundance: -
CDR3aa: CAWASGGAHEQYF
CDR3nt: TGTGCCTGGGCTAGCGGGGGGGCCCACGAGCAGTACTTC

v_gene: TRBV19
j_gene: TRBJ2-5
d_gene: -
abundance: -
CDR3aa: CASSIVQGQRETQYF
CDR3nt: TGTGCCAGTAGTATAGTACAGGGTCAAAGGGAGACCCAGTACTTC

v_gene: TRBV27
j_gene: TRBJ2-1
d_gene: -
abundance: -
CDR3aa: CASSGAGGTYEQFF
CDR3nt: TGTGCCAGCAGTGGGGCAGGGGGGACCTATGAGCAGTTCTTC

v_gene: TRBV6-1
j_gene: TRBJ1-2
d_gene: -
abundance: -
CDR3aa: CASRRSGLSYTF
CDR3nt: TGTGCCAGCCGCAGGTCAGGATTGAGCTACACCTTC

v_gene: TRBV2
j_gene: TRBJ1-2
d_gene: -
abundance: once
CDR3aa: CASSKTGSPYGYTF
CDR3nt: TGTGCCAGCAGTAAAACAGGGAGTCCCTATGGCTACACCTTC

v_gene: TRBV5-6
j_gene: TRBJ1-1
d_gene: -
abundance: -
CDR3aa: CASTRRTRRGNTEAFF
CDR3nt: TGTGCCAGCACCCGTAGGACGAGGCGGGGAAACACTGAAGCTTTCTTT

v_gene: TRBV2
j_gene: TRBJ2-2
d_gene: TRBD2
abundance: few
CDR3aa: CASRDLAGGNTGELFF
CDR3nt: TGTGCCAGCAGGGATTTAGCGGGGGGGAACACCGGGGAGCTGTTTTTT

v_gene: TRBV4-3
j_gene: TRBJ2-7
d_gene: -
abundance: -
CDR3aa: CASSQLAGAGEQYF
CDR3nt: TGCGCCAGCAGCCAATTGGCAGGGGCCGGCGAGCAGTACTTC

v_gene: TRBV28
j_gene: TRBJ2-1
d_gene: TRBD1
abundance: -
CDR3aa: CASSSLPGTGLYNEQFF
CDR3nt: TGTGCCAGCAGTTCACTGCCCGGGACAGGGCTCTACAATGAGCAGTTCTTC

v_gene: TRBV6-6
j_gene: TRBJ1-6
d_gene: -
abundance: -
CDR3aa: CASSYSTGSSPLHF
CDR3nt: TGTGCCAGCAGTTACTCGACTGGGTCCTCACCCCTCCACTTT

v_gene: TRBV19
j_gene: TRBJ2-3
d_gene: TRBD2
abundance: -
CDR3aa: CASGRGHSDTQYF
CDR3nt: TGTGCCAGTGGGAGGGGCCACTCAGATACGCAGTATTTT

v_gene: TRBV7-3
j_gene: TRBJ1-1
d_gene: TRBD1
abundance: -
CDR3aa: CASSPGQGQEAFF
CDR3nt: TGTGCCAGCAGCCCTGGACAGGGACAGGAGGCTTTCTTT